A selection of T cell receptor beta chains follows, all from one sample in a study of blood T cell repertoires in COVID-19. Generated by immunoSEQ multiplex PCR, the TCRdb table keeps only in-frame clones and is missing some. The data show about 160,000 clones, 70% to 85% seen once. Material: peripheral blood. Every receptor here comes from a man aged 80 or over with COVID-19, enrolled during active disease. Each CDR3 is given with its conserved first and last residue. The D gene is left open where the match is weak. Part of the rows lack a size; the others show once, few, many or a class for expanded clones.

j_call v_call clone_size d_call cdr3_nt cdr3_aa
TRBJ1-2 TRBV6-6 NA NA TGTGCCAGCAGTTATCTTGGCTACACCTTC CASSYLGYTF
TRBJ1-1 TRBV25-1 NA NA TGTGCCAGCAGTGGGACAGTCAACACTGAAGCTTTCTTT CASSGTVNTEAFF
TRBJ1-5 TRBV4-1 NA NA TGCGCCAGCAGCCAAGAGGGAAGGGCAGGGGATCAGCCCCAGCATTTT CASSQEGRAGDQPQHF
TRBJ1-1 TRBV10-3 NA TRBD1 TGTGCCAGTGGACAGGGGCTTACTGAAGCTTTCTTT CASGQGLTEAFF
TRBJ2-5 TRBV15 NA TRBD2 TGTGCCACCAGCACAGATCTAGCGGGGGACCGGGAGACCCAGTACTTC CATSTDLAGDRETQYF
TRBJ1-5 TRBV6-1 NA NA TGTGCCAGCAGTGAAGTTCGCTCCCCTGAGAGGACCCAGCATTTT CASSEVRSPERTQHF
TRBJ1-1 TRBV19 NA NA TGTGCCAGTAGGACCCGGGGGTTGAACACTGAAGCTTTCTTT CASRTRGLNTEAFF
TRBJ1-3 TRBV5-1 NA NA TGCGCCAGCAGCTTGGCCCCCATGGGAAACACCATATATTTT CASSLAPMGNTIYF
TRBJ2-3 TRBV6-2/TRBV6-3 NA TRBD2 TGTGCCAGCAGTTACCTAGCGGGGGGCGCAGATACGCAGTATTTT CASSYLAGGADTQYF
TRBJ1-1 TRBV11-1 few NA TGTGCCAGCAGCTCTTCCCGGGACATAATGCAAGCTTTCTTT CASSSSRDIMQAFF
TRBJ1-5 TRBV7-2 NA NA TGTGCCAGCAGCTCGAGGGGCAATCAGCCCCAGCATTTT CASSSRGNQPQHF
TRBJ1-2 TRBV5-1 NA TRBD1 TGCGCCAGCAGCTTGGGCATAGGACAGGATTATGGCTACACCTTC CASSLGIGQDYGYTF
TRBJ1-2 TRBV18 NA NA TGTGCCAGCTCACCACAGACTGACTATGGCTACACCTTC CASSPQTDYGYTF
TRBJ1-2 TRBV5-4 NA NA TGTGCCAGCAGCTTGGACAGCAGCTATGGCTACACCTTC CASSLDSSYGYTF
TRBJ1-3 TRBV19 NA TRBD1 TGTGCCAGTAGAACGGGACAGAGCTCTGGAAACACCATATATTTT CASRTGQSSGNTIYF
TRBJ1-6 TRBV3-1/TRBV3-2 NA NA TGTGCCAGCAGCCAAGAAGTTGCTGGGGGGAGTCTTAATTCACCCCTCCACTTT CASSQEVAGGSLNSPLHF
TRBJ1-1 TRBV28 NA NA TGTGCCAGCAGTCCTAGGGGGGGCCTAAGTACTGAAGCTTTCTTT CASSPRGGLSTEAFF
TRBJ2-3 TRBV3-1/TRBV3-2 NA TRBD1 TGTGCCAGCAGCCAGGCCGGGACAGCCTTAGGTACGCAGTATTTT CASSQAGTALGTQYF
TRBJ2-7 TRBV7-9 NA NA TGTGCCAGCAGCCCCACTTACTTCCGGGACTACGAGCAGTACTTC CASSPTYFRDYEQYF
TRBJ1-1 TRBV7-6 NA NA TGTGCCAGCAGCTCGACTGCAGGGGCTGAAGCTTTCTTT CASSSTAGAEAFF
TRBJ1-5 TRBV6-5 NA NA TGTGCCAGCAGTTACTCGTCCATGAGCAATCAGCCCCAGCATTTT CASSYSSMSNQPQHF
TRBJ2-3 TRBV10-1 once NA TGCGCCAGCAGTGACCCGACTCGAGCAGATACGCAGTATTTT CASSDPTRADTQYF
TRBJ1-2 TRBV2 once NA TGTGCCAGCAGTGAGGACAAGAACTATGGCTACACCTTC CASSEDKNYGYTF
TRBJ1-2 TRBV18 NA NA TGTGCCAGCTCACCACAGAGAGAGGCGAACTATGGCTACACCTTC CASSPQREANYGYTF
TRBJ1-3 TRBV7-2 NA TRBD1 TGTGCCAGCAGCACGACAGGGGCTGGAAACACCATATATTTT CASSTTGAGNTIYF
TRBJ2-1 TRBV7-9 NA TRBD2 TGTGCCAGCATCCCCCCTAGCGGGGGGTCGCCCGGGCAGTTCTTC CASIPPSGGSPGQFF
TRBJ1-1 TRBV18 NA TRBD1 TGTGCCAGCTCACCTCGACAGGGGCCGAACACTGAAGCTTTCTTT CASSPRQGPNTEAFF
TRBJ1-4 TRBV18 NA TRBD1 TGTGCCAGCTCACCACCGGGACAGGGTAATGAAAAACTGTTTTTT CASSPPGQGNEKLFF
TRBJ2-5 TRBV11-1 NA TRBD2 TGTGCCAGCAGCTTCGGGGGGACGGAAGAGACCCAGTACTTC CASSFGGTEETQYF
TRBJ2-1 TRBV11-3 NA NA TGTGCCAGCAGCCCCGGGCTCGGGGGACTCTACAATGAGCAGTTCTTC CASSPGLGGLYNEQFF
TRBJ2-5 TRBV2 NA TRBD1 TGTGCCAGCACGACCTCCATGAGGGGGCTAGAGACCCAGTACTTC CASTTSMRGLETQYF
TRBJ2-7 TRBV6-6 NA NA TGTGCCAGCAGTGATGCAGGGTCCTACGAGCAGTACTTC CASSDAGSYEQYF
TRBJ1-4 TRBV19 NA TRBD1 TGTGCCAGTAGTTTGGACAGGGATGAAAAACTGTTTTTT CASSLDRDEKLFF
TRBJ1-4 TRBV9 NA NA TGTGCCAGCAGCGGAGTCGGGGTTGGTAATGAAAAACTGTTTTTT CASSGVGVGNEKLFF
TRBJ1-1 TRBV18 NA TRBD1 TGTGCCAGCTCACCGGGACAGGGGAACACTGAAGCTTTCTTT CASSPGQGNTEAFF
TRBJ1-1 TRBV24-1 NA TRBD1 TGTGCCACCAGTGATCCACGACAGGGAGGCACTGAAGCTTTCTTT CATSDPRQGGTEAFF
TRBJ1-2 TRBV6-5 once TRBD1 TGTGCCAGCAGCCGGGACAGGGGTAACTATGGCTACACCTTC CASSRDRGNYGYTF
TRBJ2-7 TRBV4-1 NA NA TGCGCCAGCAGCCAAGATCCTGAGGTAACCTACGAGCAGTACTTC CASSQDPEVTYEQYF
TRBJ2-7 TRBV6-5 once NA TGTGCCAGCAGTTCACGGACAGTATCCTACGAGCAGTACTTC CASSSRTVSYEQYF
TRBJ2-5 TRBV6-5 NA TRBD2 TGTGCCAGCAGCCCCCCAGCGGGGGGGTTAAAGACCCAGTACTTC CASSPPAGGLKTQYF